This T cell receptor (beta chain) was captured in a study of graft-versus-host responses after intestinal transplantation. Sequencing used immunoSEQ multiplex PCR; TCRdb keeps in-frame clones, though not all of them. The table records around 100,000 clones, roughly 87% of them present only once. The CDR3 is 15 residues long. Comment on this clone: Its cognate antigen is unknown.

The chain links TRBV21-1 to TRBJ2-3. TRBV21-1 is reported as a pseudogene. Specimen: unstimulated CD4+ T cells sorted from spleen or lymph node cells, collected before intestinal transplant. This clonotype was obtained from a human donor who received an intestinal transplant. This chain's CDR3 is CASSKGGIYTDTQYF. For the CDR3, the DNA is TGTGCCAGCAGCAAAGGGGGGATCTACACAGATACGCAGTATTTT.